These 26 T cell receptor beta chains originate from one sample sequenced in a study of shared T cell receptors in the human thymus (dated by TCRdb to about 2021). Receptor libraries were prepared by the immunoSEQ multiplex PCR assay. TCRdb took over this immuneACCESS table, retaining in-frame rearrangements with V and J assigned. Such tables are incomplete; in checked studies, under half of the missing clones stem from an unresolved V gene, and the remainder is unexplained. A total of almost 550,000 clones appear in this sample, about 80% of them only once. The ten largest clones capture 0.013% of the sample. The same sample was also used in a study of human thymus T cells.

Sequenced sample: thymocytes. The receptors here all came from a boy in the first two years of life with a congenital heart defect. Donor details come from another sample of the same person, matched by shared clones.

A word on this clone: The same CDR3 also results from other DNA sequences found in this sample. The chain has TRBV7-2 and TRBJ2-7, with 10 bases aligning to TRBD2. Trimming removed 3 bases from V and 4 bases from J; junction bases left unmatched: 3. This CDR3 has 14 residues. Per germline, CDR1 SGHTA and CDR2 FQGNSA. CDR3 nucleotide sequence: TGTGCCAGCAGCTTTTTAGCGGGAGGTTACGAGCAGTACTTC. This encodes CASSFLAGGYEQYF.

The J gene is TRBJ2-7, the V gene TRBV7-3; 10 positions agree with TRBD2. Germline trimming cut 1 base from V and 5 bases from J; bases unmatched to any gene: 5. CDR1 is SGHTA, CDR2 FQGTGA, per germline. The CDR3 sequence is 15 residues long. The CDR3 region has the DNA TGTGCCAGCAGCTTAAATCTAGCGGGAGCAGACGAGCAGTACTTC. Its protein product is CASSLNLAGADEQYF. Combining the CDR3 with reference TRBV7-3 and TRBJ2-7 gives the whole variable domain GAGVSQTPSNKVTEKGKYVELRCDPISGHTALYWYRQSLGQGPEFLIYFQGTGAADDSGLPNDRFFAVRPEGSVSTLKIQRTERGDSAVYLCASSLNLAGADEQYFGPGTRLTVT.

The V and J genes are TRBV18 and TRBJ1-5, with a weak D call TRBD1 (5 bases). V was trimmed by 8 bases and J by 0 bases, leaving 17 bases between them. This CDR3 has 16 residues. Germline CDR1 reads KGHSH; CDR2 reads LQKENI. CDR3 loop: CASPDPRQYSNQPQHF. The CDR3 DNA sequence: TGTGCCAGCCCGGACCCTAGACAGTATAGCAATCAGCCCCAGCATTTT.

V usage is TRBV19 and J usage is TRBJ2-2; 13 bases fit TRBD2. The CDR3 is 17 residues long. From germline, CDR1 is LNHDA and CDR2 SQIVND (reference sequence). Trimming took 5 bases from V and 5 from J; bases not matched to a gene: 8. The CDR3 DNA is TGTGCCAGTAGTCGCGGGACTAGCGGGATTGGGACCGGGGAGCTGTTTTTT. Protein product: CASSRGTSGIGTGELFF.

The rearrangement joins TRBV19 to TRBJ1-2, with D possibly being TRBD1 (5 bases). There are 18 residues in the CDR3. V gave up 4 bases and J gave up 4 bases, with 25 bases separating them. Looked up from germline, CDR1 is LNHDA and CDR2 is SQIVND (reference sequence). This CDR3 reads CASSTDPGGRGIVYGYTF. DNA of the CDR3: TGTGCCAGTAGTACCGATCCCGGGGGGAGGGGAATAGTCTATGGCTACACCTTC.

This clone was seen a few times. The chain links TRBV4-1 to TRBJ2-7, with 11 bases fitting TRBD2. The CDR3 spans 18 residues. Germline V lookup: CDR1 MGHRA, CDR2 YSYEKL. The V segment lost 0 bases and the J segment 3 bases; nucleotides outside the gene matches: 10. The chain's CDR3 is CASSQDPTSGGHHYEQYF. The CDR3 DNA is TGCGCCAGCAGCCAAGATCCCACTAGCGGGGGTCATCACTACGAGCAGTACTTC.

The genes are TRBV21-1 and TRBJ2-3; whether TRBD2, the table's D call, matches the DNA was not checked. TRBV21-1 is termed a pseudogene. The CDR3 is made up of 15 amino acids. Here the CDR3 reads CASSKAGLAGDTQYF. The CDR3 DNA sequence: TGTGCCAGCAGCAAAGCGGGACTAGCGGGAGATACGCAGTATTTT.

V is TRBV11-1 and J is TRBJ2-7, with a tentative D call TRBD1 (6 bases). The CDR3 is 15 residues long. The V end lost 5 bases, the J end lost 0 bases, and 14 bases lay between the germline ends. CDR1 is SGHAT, CDR2 FQDESV, per germline (reference sequence). The CDR3 region has the DNA TGTGCCAGCAGCCGCTCCGGGACACCCTCCTACGAGCAGTACTTC. This translates into CASSRSGTPSYEQYF.

This chain connects TRBV6-5 to TRBJ1-2, with TRBD1 identical over 7 bases. The CDR3 extends over 16 amino acids. V shed 2 bases, J shed 2 bases, and the junction held 8 bases outside the gene matches. The germline V gene encodes CDR1 MNHEY and CDR2 SVGAGI. The CDR3 bases are TGTGCCAGCAGTTACCTGGACAGGCGACCCAACTATGGCTACACCTTC. It encodes CASSYLDRRPNYGYTF.

V gene TRBV29-1 combines with J gene TRBJ2-7; D unclear. Germline CDR1 SQVTM, CDR2 ANQGSEA. The ends were cut back, 1 base at V and 0 bases at J, with 4 bases in the middle. The CDR3 loop spans 12 amino acids. The CDR3 DNA sequence: TGCAGCGTTGAAGGCAGCTCCTACGAGCAGTACTTC. It codes for CSVEGSSYEQYF.

The chain is built from TRBV6-1 and TRBJ2-6, with TRBD2 matching 10 bases. The CDR3 sequence is 20 residues long. Germline V gene data show CDR1 as MNHNS and CDR2 as SASEGT. The junction had 9 bases not matched to a gene; V was cut back by 1 base and J by 0 bases. CDR3 sequence reads: CASSEGRWGLASSGANVLTF. The CDR3 DNA reads TGTGCCAGCAGTGAAGGTCGGTGGGGACTAGCGTCCTCTGGGGCCAACGTCCTGACTTTC.

The V and J genes are TRBV10-2 and TRBJ1-3; D unclear. Germline CDR1 reads WSHSY; CDR2 reads SAAADI. V was shortened by 0 bases and J by 4 bases, with 7 bases between the two germline ends. The CDR3 totals 14 residues. The CDR3 here is CASSESWQGNTIYF. The CDR3, as DNA: TGCGCCAGCAGTGAGTCATGGCAGGGAAACACCATATATTTT.

The gene calls are TRBV2 and TRBJ2-3; D is unclear. The CDR3 length is 12 residues. Germline V lookup: CDR1 SNHLY, CDR2 FYNNEI. Trimming shortened V by 1 base and J by 6 bases, and 5 bases separated the two germline ends. CDR3 sequence reads: CASSEEPDTQYF. CDR3 bases: TGTGCCAGCAGTGAAGAGCCGGATACGCAGTATTTT. Combining the CDR3 with reference TRBV2 and TRBJ2-3 gives the whole variable domain EPEVTQTPSHQVTQMGQEVILRCVPISNHLYFYWYRQILGQKVEFLVSFYNNEISEKSEIFDDQFSVERPDGSNFTLKIRSTKLEDSAMYFCASSEEPDTQYFGPGTRLTVL.

The chain has TRBV4-2 and TRBJ1-4; D is undetermined. Germline loops: CDR1 LGHNA, CDR2 YNFKEQ. The CDR3 loop spans 15 amino acids. Trimming stripped 4 bases from V and 0 bases from J, with 9 bases between. This CDR3 is CASSPRQTTNEKLFF. CDR3 in DNA: TGTGCCAGCAGCCCTCGACAAACAACTAATGAAAAACTGTTTTTT.

This clone was counted a few times. The chain is built from TRBV27 and TRBJ1-4, with D perhaps matching TRBD1 (6 bases). V was trimmed by 7 bases and J by 14 bases, leaving 11 bases between them. Germline CDR1 is MNHEY and CDR2 is SMNVEV (reference sequence). This CDR3 is built from 10 residues. CDR3 sequence: CASMARGLFF. The DNA of the CDR3 is TGTGCCAGCATGGCAAGGGGGCTGTTTTTT.

The chain couples TRBV7-2 to TRBJ1-1; D is possibly TRBD1 (6 bases). The V gene lost 5 bases and the J gene lost 10 bases, with 17 bases spanning the gap. Per the germline V gene, CDR1 is SGHTA and CDR2 is FQGNSA. The CDR3 runs 13 residues. CDR3 DNA: TGTGCCAGCAGCCGCGTTTTTACAGGGACAGCTTTCTTT. As protein: CASSRVFTGTAFF.

This rearrangement joins TRBV18 to TRBJ2-5; 9 nucleotides match TRBD2. J gave up 4 bases and V 2 bases, and 2 bases lay outside the gene matches. This CDR3 spans 14 amino acids. Per the germline V gene, CDR1 is KGHSH and CDR2 is LQKENI. The CDR3 DNA is TGTGCCAGCTCACCATTTAGCGGGAGAGAGACCCAGTACTTC. As protein: CASSPFSGRETQYF.

The rearrangement links TRBV11-2 to TRBJ2-1, with TRBD1 as a possible D gene (6 bases). The CDR3 consists of 16 residues. Germline CDR1 is SGHAT and CDR2 is FQNNGV. V shed 4 bases and J shed 2 bases, with 15 bases lying between them. This chain's CDR3 is CASSSRRDNAYNEQFF. The CDR3 DNA reads TGTGCCAGCAGCTCCCGTCGGGACAACGCCTACAATGAGCAGTTCTTC.

The gene calls are TRBV28 and TRBJ1-1; D not certain. V lost 7 bases to trimming and J lost 6 bases, with 21 bases between them. The CDR3 sequence is 15 residues long. Germline CDR1 MDHEN, CDR2 SYDVKM. The CDR3 spells CASTRARVPPAEAFF. For the CDR3, the DNA is TGTGCCAGCACCCGCGCGAGGGTTCCCCCAGCTGAAGCTTTCTTT.

The chain links TRBV18 to TRBJ1-4; the D gene is possibly TRBD1 (5 bases). Trimming left V 0 bases short and J 0 bases short, with 11 bases between. CDR3 length: 17 amino acids. Germline assignment: CDR1 KGHSH and CDR2 LQKENI. Written as DNA, the CDR3 is TGTGCCAGCTCACCACCGAAGGAGGGGTCAACTAATGAAAAACTGTTTTTT. It encodes CASSPPKEGSTNEKLFF.

The J gene is TRBJ1-6, the V gene TRBV10-3, with 9 bases fitting TRBD1. This CDR3 contains 15 residues. The J segment lost 8 bases and the V segment lost 7 bases, leaving 9 bases of the junction unmatched. CDR1 and CDR2 (germline): ENHRY, SYGVKD. The CDR3 protein is CAITRDRDFHSPLHF. CDR3 nucleotides: TGTGCCATCACACGGGACAGGGACTTCCATTCACCCCTCCACTTT.

The chain uses TRBV4-1 and TRBJ2-3; 7 bases are a match to TRBD2. The CDR3 length is 16 residues. Trimming at V came to 5 bases and at J to 6 bases, leaving 14 bases not matched to a gene. Germline V gene data show CDR1 as MGHRA and CDR2 as YSYEKL. In DNA form, the CDR3 reads TGCGCCAGCAGCACCCGGGACTACCCAGCGGGCGATACGCAGTATTTT. This gives the protein CASSTRDYPAGDTQYF.

The chain employs TRBV6-5 and TRBJ2-7; TRBD1 matches at 7 bases. Trimming took 6 bases from V and 1 from J; bases not matched to a gene: 9. Germline loops: CDR1 MNHEY, CDR2 SVGAGI. The CDR3 consists of 15 residues. As DNA, the CDR3 is TGTGCCAGCAGCCGAAGGACAGGCAGTTCCTACGAGCAGTACTTC. This gives the protein CASSRRTGSSYEQYF.

The J gene is TRBJ2-7, the V gene TRBV5-1, with TRBD1 identical over 7 bases. The CDR3 has 15 amino acids. With V trimmed by 3 bases and J by 0 bases, 6 bases remained unmatched. Germline CDR1 is SGHRS and CDR2 is YFSETQ. The CDR3 spells CASSWGTAGSYEQYF. The CDR3 nucleotides are TGCGCCAGCAGCTGGGGGACAGCCGGCTCCTACGAGCAGTACTTC.

The chain carries TRBV29-1 and TRBJ2-1; 9 nucleotides match TRBD2. This CDR3 has 19 residues. V shed 1 base, J shed 1 base, and the junction held 14 bases outside the gene matches. The germline gives CDR1 SQVTM, CDR2 ANQGSEA. The CDR3 DNA sequence: TGCAGCGTTGAAGGCCTCTACACGGGACTAGCTTTATCCTACAATGAGCAGTTCTTC. It codes for CSVEGLYTGLALSYNEQFF.

The rearrangement uses TRBV10-3 and TRBJ1-5, with D perhaps TRBD1 (6 bases). Trimming took off 2 bases at V and 0 bases at J, with 11 bases between the two ends. CDR3 length: 16 amino acids. CDR1 is ENHRY, CDR2 SYGVKD, per germline. The CDR3 nucleotides are TGTGCCATCAGTGAGACCGGGACACCTAGCAATCAGCCCCAGCATTTT. It encodes CAISETGTPSNQPQHF.